This TCR beta chain is drawn from a study of T cell repertoires in cytomegalovirus infection. For the study at large: Based on public TCR beta signatures, there were indications of CMV infection and of a matching HLA type.

CDR1 SGHTA and CDR2 FQGNSA come from the germline V gene. This CDR3 spans 15 amino acids. The germline V and J ends were trimmed by 1 base and 5 bases, with 14 bases remaining between them. This clonotype has ten or more counts. The target antigen is unknown. In TCRdb, the reads were re-called with MiXCR into one record per CDR3 protein. The sample yields approximately 140,000 distinct CDR3 sequences, about 6.3% seen once. Study-wide findings and caveats: Summed frequency of shared TCR beta families picked out CMV carriers who also had the relevant HLA.

The clonotype was recovered from a human donor in good health (CMV status not recorded). Some clones in this sample may be carry-over from other donors' samples. The sequenced sample consisted of PBMCs. This sequence joins TRBV7-2 and TRBJ2-5, with D possibly being TRBD2 (7 bases). The CDR3 DNA reads as TGTGCCAGCAGCTTAGGAGGGGGGGCTGTGGAGACCCAGTACTTC. Translating it yields CASSLGGGAVETQYF.